The 10 T cell receptor beta chains reported below all come from one sample, sequenced in a study of siplizumab effects on memory and regulatory T cells. Using immunoSEQ multiplex PCR, the repertoire was profiled, and TCRdb retains in-frame clones only, with some absent. The sample has about 72,000 clones, roughly 89% seen once. The specimen sequenced was CD8+ T cells sorted from blood. The source is a human donor in good health.

The rearrangement joins TRBV9 to TRBJ2-1, with 14 bases fitting TRBD2. The length of the CDR3 is 16 residues. V gave up 4 bases and J gave up 6 bases; unmatched junction bases: 6. CDR1 SGDLS and CDR2 YYNGEE come from the germline V gene. CDR3 amino acids: CASSPETSGGANEQFF. In DNA form, the CDR3 reads TGTGCCAGCAGCCCAGAGACTAGCGGGGGGGCCAATGAGCAGTTCTTC. The whole variable domain, remainder taken from reference TRBV9 and TRBJ2-1, is DSGVTQTPKHLITATGQRVTLRCSPRSGDLSVYWYQQSLDQGLQFLIQYYNGEERAKGNILERFSAQQFPDLHSELNLSSLELGDSALYFCASSPETSGGANEQFFGPGTRLTVL.

A single count supports this clone. V gene TRBV27 combines with J gene TRBJ1-1, with D tentatively TRBD1 (6 bases). Trimming took off 6 bases at V and 4 bases at J, with 15 bases between the two ends. This CDR3 comprises 14 residues. The germline V gene encodes CDR1 MNHEY and CDR2 SMNVEV (reference sequence). CDR3 sequence (DNA): TGTGCCAGCAGCCTTGGGGGGCCGAGCACTGAAGCTTTCTTT. As protein: CASSLGGPSTEAFF.

The V call is TRBV2, the J call TRBJ2-7, with D uncertain. Germline V lookup: CDR1 SNHLY, CDR2 FYNNEI. Trimming stripped 4 bases from V and 4 bases from J, with 2 bases between. The CDR3 extends over 10 amino acids. In DNA, the CDR3 is TGTGCCAGCAGTGCTTACGAGCAGTACTTC. Its protein is CASSAYEQYF.

The chain uses TRBV11-2 and TRBJ2-7; TRBD2 is a possible D gene (5 bases). The germline gives CDR1 SGHAT, CDR2 FQNNGV. CDR3 length equals 18 residues. Between the trimmed V and J ends, which lost 2 bases and 0 bases, there was a span of 20 bases. The CDR3 bases are TGTGCCAGCAGCTTATCGAGGACCGCAGCAGCGGCCTCCTACGAGCAGTACTTC. It is translated as CASSLSRTAAAASYEQYF.

This clone was counted once. The gene calls are TRBV18 and TRBJ2-7; no reliable D call. The V gene's germline CDR1 is KGHSH and CDR2 LQKENI. The CDR3 sequence is 14 residues long. The germline V and J ends were trimmed by 3 bases and 0 bases, with 9 bases remaining between them. In nucleotides, the CDR3 is TGTGCCAGCTCACCGGAAACAAGCTCCTACGAGCAGTACTTC. This translates into CASSPETSSYEQYF. The complete variable domain, with remaining parts taken from reference TRBV18 and TRBJ2-7, reads NAGVMQNPRHLVRRRGQEARLRCSPMKGHSHVYWYRQLPEEGLKFMVYLQKENIIDESGMPKERFSAEFPKEGPSILRIQQVVRGDSAAYFCASSPETSSYEQYFGPGTRLTVT.

In DNA, the CDR3 is TGCGCCAGCAGCCAAGGGGACAGAATTAACTATGGCTACACCTTC. This gives the protein CASSQGDRINYGYTF. The V gene is TRBV4-1, the J gene TRBJ1-2; TRBD1 aligns across 7 bases. The ends lost 1 base at V and 1 base at J; junction bases unmatched: 3. This CDR3 region has 15 residues. Germline V gene sequence: CDR1 MGHRA, CDR2 YSYEKL.

V gene TRBV30 combines with J gene TRBJ1-5, with 9 bases matching TRBD1. CDR1 is GTSNPN, CDR2 SVGIG, per germline (reference sequence). The CDR3 totals 13 residues. With V trimmed by 7 bases and J by 6 bases, 7 bases remained unmatched. The CDR3 sequence: CALDSGQGQPQHF. CDR3 bases: TGTGCCTTGGACTCGGGACAGGGTCAGCCCCAGCATTTT.

CDR3 bases: TGTGCCACCTCACCCCGGGGGGGCCCCAATGAGCAGTTCTTC. Its translation is CATSPRGGPNEQFF. The chain couples TRBV7-9 to TRBJ2-1; 8 bases agree with TRBD2. This CDR3 contains 14 residues. Germline CDR1 SEHNR, CDR2 FQNEAQ (reference sequence). With 10 bases clipped from V and 6 bases from J, the junction kept 11 bases outside the gene matches.

This chain joins TRBV4-2 and TRBJ2-3; TRBD2 aligns across 7 bases. The CDR3 loop spans 18 amino acids. Germline V gene data show CDR1 as LGHNA and CDR2 as YNFKEQ. Losses at the gene ends were 1 base for V and 1 base for J; bases not matched to a gene: 11. CDR3 residues: CASSQVGLGAGGTDTQYF. The CDR3 region has the DNA TGTGCCAGCAGCCAAGTGGGGCTCGGGGCGGGGGGCACAGATACGCAGTATTTT.

The chain joins TRBV12-5 to TRBJ2-2, with D unresolved. This CDR3 is 14 amino acids long. CDR1 is LGHNT, CDR2 FRNRAP, per germline. Trimming took 6 bases from V and 6 from J, leaving 14 bases between them. The CDR3 region has the DNA TGTGCTAGTGGCGACTTCAATTCGGCCGGGGAGCTGTTTTTT. The encoded protein is CASGDFNSAGELFF. Drawing the rest from reference TRBV12-5 and TRBJ2-2, the complete variable domain is DARVTQTPRHKVTEMGQEVTMRCQPILGHNTVFWYRQTMMQGLELLAYFRNRAPLDDSGMPKDRFSAEMPDATLATLKIQPSEPRDSAVYFCASGDFNSAGELFFGEGSRLTVL.